This section outlines one T cell receptor beta chain sequence together with its context. Its antigen remains undetermined. Per-base qualities were not stored, and no clone one base away is much larger. This sample is part of a study of CD8 T cells in ankylosing spondylitis (dated by TCRdb to 2016 to 2017). Broadly, across the study: To find TCR variants linked to disease, the study profiled T cell receptor beta repertoires in ankylosing spondylitis patients and healthy donors. The whole study cohort included 108 healthy donors and around 25 ankylosing spondylitis patients. Peripheral blood was sampled, and synovial fluid was additionally collected from ankylosing spondylitis patients. The study at large found these results: A TCR beta motif of fewer than 10 highly homologous amino acid variants appeared characteristic of blood from ankylosing spondylitis patients. The disease-linked clones had a CD8+ phenotype and were found at relatively low frequencies in peripheral blood. Some TCR beta motif variants had previously been reported in synovial fluid and blood of reactive arthritis patients, which suggested common disease-initiation mechanisms. The disease-linked clones were reported as significantly enriched in matched synovial fluid samples from ankylosing spondylitis patients.

V loses 3 bases at its end and J loses 2 bases; junction bases beyond the gene matches: 3. The germline V gene provides CDR1 SGHRS and CDR2 YFSETQ. The CDR3 numbers 14 residues from cysteine through phenylalanine. Only the CDR3 part of the read is kept: 42 bases, read in frame from the first base. Reads for this sample came from an Illumina HiSeq 2500. Quantitative 5'-RACE with molecular barcodes was used to prepare TCR beta libraries. In the original analysis: Disease-linked TCR variants were identified with a new computational method built on a probabilistic model of VDJ rearrangement. Using fastp at Q25 and MiXCR, TCRdb reprocessed the public reads and kept productive beta chains. Each CDR3 protein appears once, grouped with its most common genes and DNA. The authors' filters were not applied to this entry. In this sample the table shows hundreds of thousands of distinct CDR3 sequences, roughly 13% of which occur a single time. The ten largest clones represent approximately 6.3% of the sample.

Sequencing was performed on blood, either unsorted or a sorted T cell fraction (not recorded which). The receptor's source is a male donor with ankylosing spondylitis. The receptor chain draws on TRBV5-1 and TRBJ2-5; 8 of the junction bases match TRBD1. The nucleotide sequence reads TGCGCCAGCAGCTCCAGACAGGGGCAAGAGACCCAGTACTTC. This yields the protein CASSSRQGQETQYF.